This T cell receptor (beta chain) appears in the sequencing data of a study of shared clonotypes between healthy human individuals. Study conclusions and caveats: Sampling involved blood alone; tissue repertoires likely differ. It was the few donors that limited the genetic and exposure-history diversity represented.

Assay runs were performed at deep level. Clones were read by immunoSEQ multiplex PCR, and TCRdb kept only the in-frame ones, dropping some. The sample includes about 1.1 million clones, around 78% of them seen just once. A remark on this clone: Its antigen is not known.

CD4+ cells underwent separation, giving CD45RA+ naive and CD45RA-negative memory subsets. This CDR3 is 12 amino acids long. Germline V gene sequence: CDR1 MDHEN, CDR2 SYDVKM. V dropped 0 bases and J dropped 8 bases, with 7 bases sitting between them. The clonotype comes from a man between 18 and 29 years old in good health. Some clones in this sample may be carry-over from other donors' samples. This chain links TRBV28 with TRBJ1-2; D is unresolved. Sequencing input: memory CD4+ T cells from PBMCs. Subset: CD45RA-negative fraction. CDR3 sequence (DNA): TGTGCCAGCAGTTTATGGGTTCGGGGCTACACCTTC. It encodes CASSLWVRGYTF.